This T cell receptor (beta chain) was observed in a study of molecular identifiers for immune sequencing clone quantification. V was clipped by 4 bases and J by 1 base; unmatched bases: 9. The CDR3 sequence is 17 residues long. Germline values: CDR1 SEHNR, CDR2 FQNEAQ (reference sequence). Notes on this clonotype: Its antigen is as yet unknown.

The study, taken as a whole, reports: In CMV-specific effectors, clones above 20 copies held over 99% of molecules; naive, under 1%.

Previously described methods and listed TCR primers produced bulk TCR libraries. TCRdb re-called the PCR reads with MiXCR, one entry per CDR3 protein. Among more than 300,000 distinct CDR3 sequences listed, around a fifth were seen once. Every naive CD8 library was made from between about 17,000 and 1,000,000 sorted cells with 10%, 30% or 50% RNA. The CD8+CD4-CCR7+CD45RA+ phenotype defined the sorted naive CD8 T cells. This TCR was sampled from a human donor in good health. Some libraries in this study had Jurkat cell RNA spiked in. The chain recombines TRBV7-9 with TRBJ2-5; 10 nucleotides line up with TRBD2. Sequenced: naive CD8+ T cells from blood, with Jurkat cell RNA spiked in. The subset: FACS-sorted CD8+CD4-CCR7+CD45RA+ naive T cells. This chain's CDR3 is CASSSTRTSGTQETQYF. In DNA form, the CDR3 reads TGTGCCAGCAGCTCGACAAGGACTAGCGGAACCCAAGAGACCCAGTACTTC.